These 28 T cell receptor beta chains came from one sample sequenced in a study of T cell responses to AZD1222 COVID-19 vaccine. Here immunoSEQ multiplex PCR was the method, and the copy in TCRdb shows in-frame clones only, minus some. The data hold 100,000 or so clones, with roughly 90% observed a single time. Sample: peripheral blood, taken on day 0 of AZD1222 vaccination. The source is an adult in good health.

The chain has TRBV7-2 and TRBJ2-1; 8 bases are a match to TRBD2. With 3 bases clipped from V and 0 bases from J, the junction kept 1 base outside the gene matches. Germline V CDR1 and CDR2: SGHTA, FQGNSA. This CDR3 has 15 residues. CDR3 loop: CASSFSGTSYNEQFF. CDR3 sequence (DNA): TGTGCCAGCAGCTTTAGCGGGACCTCCTACAATGAGCAGTTCTTC.

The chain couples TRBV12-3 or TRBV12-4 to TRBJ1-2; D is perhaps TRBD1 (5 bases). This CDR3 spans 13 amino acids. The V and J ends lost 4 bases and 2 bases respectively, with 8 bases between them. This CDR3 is CASSWGRNYGYTF. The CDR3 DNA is TGTGCCAGCAGTTGGGGACGGAACTATGGCTACACCTTC.

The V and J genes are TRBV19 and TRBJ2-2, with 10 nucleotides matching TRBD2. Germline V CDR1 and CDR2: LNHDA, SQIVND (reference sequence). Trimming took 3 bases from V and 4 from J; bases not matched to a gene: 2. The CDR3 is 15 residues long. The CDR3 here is CASSMSGRVTGELFF. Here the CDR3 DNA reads TGTGCCAGTAGTATGAGCGGGAGGGTCACCGGGGAGCTGTTTTTT.

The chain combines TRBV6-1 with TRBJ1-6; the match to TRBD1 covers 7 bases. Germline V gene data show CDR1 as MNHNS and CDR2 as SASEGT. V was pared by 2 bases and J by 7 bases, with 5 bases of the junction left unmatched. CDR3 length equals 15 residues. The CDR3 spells CASSETGEGNSPLHF. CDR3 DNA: TGTGCCAGCAGTGAAACAGGGGAGGGAAATTCACCCCTCCACTTT.

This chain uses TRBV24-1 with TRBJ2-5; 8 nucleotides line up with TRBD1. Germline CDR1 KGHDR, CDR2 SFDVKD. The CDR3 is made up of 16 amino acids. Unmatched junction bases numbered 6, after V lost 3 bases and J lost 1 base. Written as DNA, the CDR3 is TGTGCCACCAGTGATCCTCTCCAGGGGGCCCAAGAGACCCAGTACTTC. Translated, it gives CATSDPLQGAQETQYF.

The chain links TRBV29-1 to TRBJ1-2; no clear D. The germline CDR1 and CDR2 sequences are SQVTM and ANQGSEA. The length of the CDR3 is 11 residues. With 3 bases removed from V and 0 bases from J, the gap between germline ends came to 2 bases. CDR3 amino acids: CSVEANYGYTF. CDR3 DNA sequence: TGCAGCGTTGAGGCTAACTATGGCTACACCTTC.

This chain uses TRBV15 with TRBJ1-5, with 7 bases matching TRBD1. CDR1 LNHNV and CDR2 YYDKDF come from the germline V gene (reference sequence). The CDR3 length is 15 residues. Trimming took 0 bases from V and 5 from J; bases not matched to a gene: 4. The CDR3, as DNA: TGTGCCACCAGCAGAGATGGGACAGAATATCAGCCCCAGCATTTT. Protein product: CATSRDGTEYQPQHF.

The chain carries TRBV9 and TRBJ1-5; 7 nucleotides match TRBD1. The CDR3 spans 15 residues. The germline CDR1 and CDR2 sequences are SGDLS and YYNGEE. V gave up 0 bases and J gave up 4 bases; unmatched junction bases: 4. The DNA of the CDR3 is TGTGCCAGCAGCGTAGAAGGACAGGAAAATCAGCCCCAGCATTTT. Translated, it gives CASSVEGQENQPQHF.

CDR3 protein: CASSVATGEARLAVYNEQFF. The CDR3 nucleotides are TGTGCCAGCAGCGTAGCTACGGGGGAAGCGAGACTAGCGGTCTACAATGAGCAGTTCTTC. The chain uses TRBV9 and TRBJ2-1; 9 bases line up with TRBD2. The CDR3 is 20 residues long. Unmatched junction bases numbered 16, after V lost 0 bases and J lost 3 bases. Germline assignment: CDR1 SGDLS and CDR2 YYNGEE.

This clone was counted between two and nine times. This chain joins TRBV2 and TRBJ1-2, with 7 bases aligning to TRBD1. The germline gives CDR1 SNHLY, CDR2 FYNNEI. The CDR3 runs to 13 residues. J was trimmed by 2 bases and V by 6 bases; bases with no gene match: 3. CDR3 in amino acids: CASSVQGNYGYTF. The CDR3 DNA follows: TGTGCCAGCAGCGTACAGGGGAACTATGGCTACACCTTC.

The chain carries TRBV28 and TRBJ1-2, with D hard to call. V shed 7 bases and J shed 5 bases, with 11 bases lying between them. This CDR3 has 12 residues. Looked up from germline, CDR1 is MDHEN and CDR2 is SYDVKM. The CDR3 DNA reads TGTGCCAGCACAGGAGGTATTTATGGCTACACCTTC. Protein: CASTGGIYGYTF.

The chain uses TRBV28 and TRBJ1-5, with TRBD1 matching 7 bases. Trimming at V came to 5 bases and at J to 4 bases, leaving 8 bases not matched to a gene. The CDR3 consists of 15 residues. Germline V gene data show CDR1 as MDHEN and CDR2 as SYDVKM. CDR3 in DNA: TGTGCCAGCAGTCGACTCCAGGGGGGAAATCAGCCCCAGCATTTT. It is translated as CASSRLQGGNQPQHF.

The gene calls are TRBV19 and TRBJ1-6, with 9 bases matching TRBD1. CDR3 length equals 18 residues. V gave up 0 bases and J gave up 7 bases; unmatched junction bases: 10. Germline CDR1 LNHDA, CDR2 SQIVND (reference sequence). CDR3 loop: CASSIEWEQGAINSPLHF. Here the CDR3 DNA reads TGTGCCAGTAGTATAGAGTGGGAACAGGGGGCTATAAATTCACCCCTCCACTTT.

CDR3 protein: CASSMIPGSFYGYTF. DNA for the CDR3: TGTGCCAGTAGTATGATCCCGGGGAGCTTCTATGGCTACACCTTC. The rearrangement uses TRBV19 and TRBJ1-2; D gene ambiguous. The CDR3 runs to 15 residues. V dropped 3 bases and J dropped 4 bases, with 15 bases sitting between them. Germline V CDR1 and CDR2: LNHDA, SQIVND (reference sequence).

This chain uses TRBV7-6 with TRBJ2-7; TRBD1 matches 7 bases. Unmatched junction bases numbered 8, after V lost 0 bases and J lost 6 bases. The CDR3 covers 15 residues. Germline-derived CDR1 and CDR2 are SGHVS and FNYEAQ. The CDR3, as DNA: TGTGCCAGCAGCTTAGCTAACAGGGGAGTCGGCGAGCAGTACTTC. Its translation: CASSLANRGVGEQYF.

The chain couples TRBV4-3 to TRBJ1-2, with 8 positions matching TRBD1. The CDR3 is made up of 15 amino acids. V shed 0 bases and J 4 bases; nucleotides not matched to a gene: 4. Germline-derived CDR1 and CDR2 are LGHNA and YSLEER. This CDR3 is CASSQESDRAYGYTF. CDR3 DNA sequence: TGCGCCAGCAGCCAAGAATCGGACAGGGCCTATGGCTACACCTTC.

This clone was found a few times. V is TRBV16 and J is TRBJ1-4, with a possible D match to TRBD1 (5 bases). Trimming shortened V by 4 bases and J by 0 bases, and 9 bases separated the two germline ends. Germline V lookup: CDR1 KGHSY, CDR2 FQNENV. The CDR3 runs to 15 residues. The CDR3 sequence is CASSLGTATNEKLFF. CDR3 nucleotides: TGTGCCAGCAGCCTTGGGACGGCAACTAATGAAAAACTGTTTTTT.

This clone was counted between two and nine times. DNA of the CDR3: TGCGCCAGCAGTGTCAGGAGCAACCATTATGGCTACACCTTC. Residues: CASSVRSNHYGYTF. J is TRBJ1-2 and V is TRBV10-2; D is uncertain. With 4 bases removed from V and 5 bases from J, the gap between germline ends came to 14 bases. Germline-derived CDR1 and CDR2 are WSHSY and SAAADI. CDR3 length equals 14 residues.

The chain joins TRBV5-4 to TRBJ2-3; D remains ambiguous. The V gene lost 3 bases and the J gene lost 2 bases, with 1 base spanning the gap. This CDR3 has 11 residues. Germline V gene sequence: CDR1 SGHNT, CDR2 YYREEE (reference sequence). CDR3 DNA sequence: TGTGCCAGCAGCTCCACAGATACGCAGTATTTT. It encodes CASSSTDTQYF.

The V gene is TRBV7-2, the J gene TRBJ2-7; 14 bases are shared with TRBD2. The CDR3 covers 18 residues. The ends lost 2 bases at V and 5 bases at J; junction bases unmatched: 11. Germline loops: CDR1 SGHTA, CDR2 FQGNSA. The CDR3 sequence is CASSLSGTSGSFIHEQYF. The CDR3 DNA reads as TGTGCCAGCAGCTTATCCGGGACTAGCGGGAGTTTTATTCACGAGCAGTACTTC. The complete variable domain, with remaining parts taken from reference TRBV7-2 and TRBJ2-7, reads GAGVSQSPSNKVTEKGKDVELRCDPISGHTALYWYRQSLGQGLEFLIYFQGNSAPDKSGLPSDRFSAERTGGSVSTLTIQRTQQEDSAVYLCASSLSGTSGSFIHEQYFGPGTRLTVT.

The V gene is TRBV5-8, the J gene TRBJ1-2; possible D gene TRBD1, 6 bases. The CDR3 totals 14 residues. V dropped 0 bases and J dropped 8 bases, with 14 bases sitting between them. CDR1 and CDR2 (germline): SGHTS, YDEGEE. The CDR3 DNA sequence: TGTGCCAGCAGCTTGGGAGCAGGGGCGGGAGGCTACACCTTC. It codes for CASSLGAGAGGYTF.

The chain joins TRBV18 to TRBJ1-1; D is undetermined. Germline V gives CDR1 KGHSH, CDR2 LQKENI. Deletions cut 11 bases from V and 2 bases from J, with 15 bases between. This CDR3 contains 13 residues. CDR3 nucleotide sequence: TGTGCCTCTTTTTCGGATAGAAACACTGAAGCTTTCTTT. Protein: CASFSDRNTEAFF.

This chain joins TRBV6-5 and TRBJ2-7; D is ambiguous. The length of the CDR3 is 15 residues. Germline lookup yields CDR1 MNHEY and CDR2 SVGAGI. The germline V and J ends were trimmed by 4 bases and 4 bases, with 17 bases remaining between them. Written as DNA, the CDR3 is TGTGCCAGCAGTTGGTCACTGCTAGGTACATACGAGCAGTACTTC. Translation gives CASSWSLLGTYEQYF.

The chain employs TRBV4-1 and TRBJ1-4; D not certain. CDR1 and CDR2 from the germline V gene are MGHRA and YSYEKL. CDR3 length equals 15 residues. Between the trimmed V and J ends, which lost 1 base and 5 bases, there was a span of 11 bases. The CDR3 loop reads CASSQASDLNEKLFF. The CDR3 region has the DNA TGCGCCAGCAGCCAAGCCTCAGACTTAAATGAAAAACTGTTTTTT.

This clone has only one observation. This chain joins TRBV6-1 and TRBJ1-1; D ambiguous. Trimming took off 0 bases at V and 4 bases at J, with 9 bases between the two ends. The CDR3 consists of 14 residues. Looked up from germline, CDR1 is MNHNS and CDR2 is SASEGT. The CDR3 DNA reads TGTGCCAGCAGTGAAGCGACCCCCGCCACTGAAGCTTTCTTT. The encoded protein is CASSEATPATEAFF.

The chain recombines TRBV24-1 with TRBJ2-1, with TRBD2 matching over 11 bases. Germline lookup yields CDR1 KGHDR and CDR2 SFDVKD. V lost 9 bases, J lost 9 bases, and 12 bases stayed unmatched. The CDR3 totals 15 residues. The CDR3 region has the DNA TGTGCCACCGAAAAAATTAGCGGGAGGGCCGGTGAGCAGTTCTTC. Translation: CATEKISGRAGEQFF.

The CDR3 protein is CASSSGQGAGYTF. The CDR3 region has the DNA TGTGCCAGCAGCTCGGGACAGGGGGCCGGCTACACCTTC. The chain combines TRBV7-9 with TRBJ1-2; 12 positions agree with TRBD1. Germline V lookup: CDR1 SEHNR, CDR2 FQNEAQ (reference sequence). The V and J ends lost 4 bases and 8 bases, in that order; junction bases with no gene match: 2. The CDR3 length is 13 residues.

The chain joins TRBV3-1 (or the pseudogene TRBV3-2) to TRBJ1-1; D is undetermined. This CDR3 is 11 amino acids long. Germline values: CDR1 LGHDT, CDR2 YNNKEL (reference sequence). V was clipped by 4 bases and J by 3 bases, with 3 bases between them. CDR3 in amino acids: CASSRDTEAFF. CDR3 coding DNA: TGTGCCAGCAGCCGGGACACTGAAGCTTTCTTT.